Below, 30 T cell receptor beta chains from the same sample are listed, as sequenced in a study of T cell responses to AZD1222 COVID-19 vaccine. Some clones are missing from TCRdb's copy, which holds only in-frame ones; the method was immunoSEQ multiplex PCR. The table includes approximately 120,000 clones, 85% to 95% detected once. The starting material was peripheral blood, obtained on day 0 of AZD1222 vaccination. These receptors all come from an adult in good health.

Only one count was recorded for this clone. The V call is TRBV7-3, the J call TRBJ2-1; D is undetermined. Trimming shortened V by 1 base and J by 8 bases, and 6 bases separated the two germline ends. The CDR3 consists of 12 residues. CDR1 is SGHTA and CDR2 is FQGTGA in the germline V gene. CDR3 amino acids: CASSLMGHEQFF. The CDR3 nucleotides are TGTGCCAGCAGCTTAATGGGCCATGAGCAGTTCTTC.

The genes are TRBV5-1 and TRBJ1-2; perhaps TRBD1 as D (6 bases). Per the germline V gene, CDR1 is SGHRS and CDR2 is YFSETQ. Deletions cut 0 bases from V and 6 bases from J, with 9 bases between. This CDR3 is built from 13 residues. The CDR3 DNA reads TGCGCCAGCAGCTTGGGGACAGCTAATGGCTACACCTTC. It yields the protein CASSLGTANGYTF.

This rearrangement joins TRBV19 to TRBJ2-6, with D hard to call. The germline CDR1 and CDR2 sequences are LNHDA and SQIVND (reference sequence). This CDR3 is 16 amino acids long. The V end lost 1 base, the J end lost 4 bases, and 11 bases lay between the germline ends. For the CDR3, the DNA is TGTGCCAGTAGTATAGGAGTTGGCTACGGGGCCAACGTCCTGACTTTC. It codes for CASSIGVGYGANVLTF.

The CDR3 sequence: CASSFLSGRNTEAFF. CDR3 bases: TGCGCCAGCAGCTTTTTGTCAGGGAGGAACACTGAAGCTTTCTTT. The chain employs TRBV5-1 and TRBJ1-1, with D perhaps TRBD1 (5 bases). In germline, CDR1 is SGHRS, CDR2 YFSETQ. The CDR3 totals 15 residues. Deletions cut 2 bases from V and 1 base from J, with 12 bases between.

The rearrangement joins TRBV6-5 to TRBJ1-1, with no clear D. The CDR3 length is 11 residues. V dropped 8 bases and J dropped 0 bases, with 4 bases sitting between them. The germline CDR1 and CDR2 sequences are MNHEY and SVGAGI. The CDR3, as DNA: TGTGCCAGCGTCCTGAACACTGAAGCTTTCTTT. Its translation is CASVLNTEAFF.

This rearrangement joins TRBV4-2 to TRBJ1-6; D is perhaps TRBD1 (5 bases). Trimming shortened V by 0 bases and J by 7 bases, and 19 bases separated the two germline ends. Looked up from germline, CDR1 is LGHNA and CDR2 is YNFKEQ. This CDR3 region has 18 residues. CDR3 amino acids: CASSQDISGLISNSPLHF. For the CDR3, the DNA is TGTGCCAGCAGCCAAGATATATCAGGGCTCATTTCGAATTCACCCCTCCACTTT.

The sample holds one count of this clone. The chain combines TRBV6-5 with TRBJ2-5; D call uncertain. The CDR3 loop spans 14 amino acids. The V and J ends lost 0 bases and 5 bases respectively, with 10 bases between them. Germline values: CDR1 MNHEY, CDR2 SVGAGI. The CDR3 spells CASSYSQGKETQYF. The CDR3 coding sequence is TGTGCCAGCAGTTACTCGCAAGGGAAGGAGACCCAGTACTTC.

This clone was picked up one time. V and J are TRBV10-3 and TRBJ2-1; 7 positions match TRBD2. Germline V gives CDR1 ENHRY, CDR2 SYGVKD. The CDR3 is 13 amino acids. V was pared by 10 bases and J by 7 bases, with 10 bases of the junction left unmatched. The CDR3 reads CASLGLAVNEQFF. In nucleotides, the CDR3 is TGTGCCAGCCTGGGTCTAGCGGTGAATGAGCAGTTCTTC.

V and J are TRBV15 and TRBJ2-2, with 9 nucleotides matching TRBD1. V shed 2 bases, J shed 5 bases, and the junction held 6 bases outside the gene matches. The CDR3 is 16 residues long. Germline assignment: CDR1 LNHNV and CDR2 YYDKDF (reference sequence). The CDR3 sequence: CATSRLQGAGTGELFF. Here the CDR3 DNA reads TGTGCCACCAGCAGACTACAGGGGGCCGGGACCGGGGAGCTGTTTTTT.

The chain has TRBV14 and TRBJ1-1, with 8 bases fitting TRBD1. The CDR3 is 15 amino acids. CDR1 is SGHDN and CDR2 is FVKESK in the germline V gene. Trimming took 4 bases from V and 5 from J; bases not matched to a gene: 9. The CDR3: CASSPGQGRVTEAFF. As DNA, the CDR3 is TGTGCCAGCAGCCCCGGACAGGGAAGGGTTACTGAAGCTTTCTTT.

The gene calls are TRBV5-5 and TRBJ1-6; weak D call: TRBD1 (6 bases). Germline CDR1 and CDR2: SGHKS and YYEKEE (reference sequence). V was shortened by 3 bases and J by 12 bases, with 19 bases between the two germline ends. CDR3 length: 15 residues. The CDR3 reads CASSSERTVRLPLHF. In DNA form, the CDR3 reads TGTGCCAGCAGCTCCGAGAGGACAGTACGATTACCCCTCCACTTT.

This clone was counted once. The chain combines TRBV5-6 with TRBJ1-3; D ambiguous. There are 13 residues in the CDR3. Trimming removed 4 bases at V and 4 bases at J, with 9 bases between. Per germline, CDR1 SGHDT and CDR2 YYEEEE. The CDR3 DNA reads TGTGCCAGCAGCCCCTCTCACGGAAACACCATATATTTT. It is translated as CASSPSHGNTIYF.

This chain links TRBV9 with TRBJ2-3; 8 bases map to TRBD2. V trimming: 0 bases; J trimming: 8 bases; junction bases outside the gene matches: 8. CDR1 is SGDLS, CDR2 YYNGEE, per germline. This CDR3 is built from 15 residues. The chain's CDR3 is CASSVVSSGQGTQYF. CDR3 DNA sequence: TGTGCCAGCAGCGTAGTGTCTAGCGGGCAAGGTACGCAGTATTTT.

The genes are TRBV6-6 and TRBJ1-3; D possibly corresponds to TRBD1 (5 bases). Trimming left V 5 bases short and J 0 bases short, with 17 bases between. This CDR3 is built from 17 residues. Germline V gene lookup returns CDR1 MNHNY and CDR2 SVGAGI (reference sequence). The CDR3 DNA reads as TGTGCCAGCAGTCGCCGAACAGGTTCTTACTCTGGAAACACCATATATTTT. Translation: CASSRRTGSYSGNTIYF.

J is TRBJ1-1 and V is TRBV7-9, with D maybe TRBD1 (5 bases). This CDR3 has 13 amino acids. Germline CDR1 and CDR2: SEHNR and FQNEAQ (reference sequence). With 6 bases removed from V and 6 bases from J, the gap between germline ends came to 14 bases. The CDR3: CASRGVGDPEAFF. As DNA, the CDR3 is TGTGCCAGCAGAGGGGTGGGAGATCCTGAAGCTTTCTTT.

The rearrangement joins TRBV6-2 or TRBV6-3 to TRBJ2-5; 7 positions agree with TRBD2. V lost 2 bases, J lost 4 bases, and 4 bases stayed unmatched. CDR1 and CDR2 (germline): MNHEY, SVGEGT. The CDR3 covers 14 residues. The CDR3 DNA follows: TGTGCCAGCAGTTACAACGGCGGGGGAGAGACCCAGTACTTC. Translation gives CASSYNGGGETQYF.

The rearrangement uses TRBV5-1 and TRBJ2-2; D possibly corresponds to TRBD1 (6 bases). The germline CDR1 and CDR2 sequences are SGHRS and YFSETQ. Trimming pared 6 bases from V and 7 bases from J, leaving 13 bases between. The CDR3 has 13 residues. As DNA, the CDR3 is TGCGCCAGCACGAAGGGGGATTTCGGGGAGCTGTTTTTT. This encodes CASTKGDFGELFF.

V usage is TRBV2 and J usage is TRBJ1-1; 9 nucleotides align to TRBD1. CDR1 SNHLY and CDR2 FYNNEI come from the germline V gene. This CDR3 region has 14 residues. V trimming: 6 bases; J trimming: 4 bases; junction bases outside the gene matches: 6. CDR3 sequence reads: CASSLQGASTEAFF. The CDR3 nucleotides read TGTGCCAGCAGCCTACAGGGGGCCAGCACTGAAGCTTTCTTT.

This clone showed up just once. The J gene is TRBJ1-1, the V gene TRBV11-2, with TRBD1 as a possible D gene (5 bases). The CDR3 runs 14 residues. Trimming cost V 3 bases and J 3 bases, with 11 bases left between them. Germline CDR1 and CDR2: SGHAT and FQNNGV. The CDR3 DNA sequence: TGTGCCAGCAGCTTGGCCGGGGCTGACACTGAAGCTTTCTTT. The encoded protein is CASSLAGADTEAFF.

The chain is built from TRBV5-8 and TRBJ1-4; TRBD1 agrees at 7 bases. The germline gives CDR1 SGHTS, CDR2 YDEGEE. CDR3 length: 16 residues. After removal of 1 base from V and 1 base from J, the junction contained 4 bases not matched to a gene. This chain's CDR3 is CASSLPRQGTNEKLFF. CDR3 nucleotide sequence: TGTGCCAGCAGCTTGCCCAGACAGGGAACTAATGAAAAACTGTTTTTT. The entire variable domain, with the rest obtained from reference TRBV5-8 and TRBJ1-4, is as follows: EAGVTQSPTHLIKTRGQQATLRCSPISGHTSVYWYQQALGLGLQFLLWYDEGEERNRGNFPPRFSGRQFPNYSSELNVNALELEDSALYLCASSLPRQGTNEKLFFGSGTQLSVL.

This clone was seen a single time. V and J are TRBV5-6 and TRBJ2-7; no clear D gene. V shed 2 bases and J shed 3 bases, with 6 bases lying between them. CDR1 and CDR2 (germline): SGHDT, YYEEEE. The CDR3 consists of 12 residues. CDR3 in DNA: TGTGCCAGCAGCTTAGGAGTCTACGAGCAGTACTTC. This encodes CASSLGVYEQYF.

The chain uses TRBV5-4 and TRBJ2-7; no clear D gene. Germline lookup yields CDR1 SGHNT and CDR2 YYREEE (reference sequence). The CDR3 runs 13 residues. Trimming took off 2 bases at V and 2 bases at J, with 8 bases between the two ends. The CDR3 loop reads CASSFPETYEQYF. CDR3 in DNA: TGTGCCAGCAGCTTCCCGGAGACCTACGAGCAGTACTTC.

Comment on this clone: The DNA is omitted, as the CDR3 cannot be located on it reliably, and the CDR3 follows TCRdb's listing. This chain links TRBV2 with TRBJ1-5; the D call in the table, TRBD1, was not verified against the DNA. The germline V gene has CDR1 SNHLY and CDR2 FYNNEI. The length of the CDR3 is 12 amino acids, counting both ends. The chain's CDR3 is CASSDRDLRQHF.

The J gene is TRBJ1-1, the V gene TRBV6-6, with 8 bases identical to TRBD1. CDR1 and CDR2 from the germline V gene are MNHNY and SVGAGI (reference sequence). J lost 7 bases, V lost 2 bases, and 6 bases had no gene match. The CDR3 sequence is 14 residues long. CDR3 bases: TGTGCCAGCAGTTACCCCACCGGGACAGGTGAAGCTTTCTTT. Translation gives CASSYPTGTGEAFF.

In DNA form, the CDR3 reads TGTGCCAGCAGCCCCCGTCGGGGGGCAGACTATGGCTACACCTTC. Encoded protein: CASSPRRGADYGYTF. The genes are TRBV9 and TRBJ1-2; possibly TRBD1 for D (6 bases). From germline, CDR1 is SGDLS and CDR2 YYNGEE. This CDR3 comprises 15 residues. V lost 4 bases to trimming and J lost 3 bases, with 16 bases between them.

This chain uses TRBV18 with TRBJ1-4; D possibly corresponds to TRBD1 (5 bases). The CDR3 loop spans 15 amino acids. V shed 0 bases and J shed 8 bases, with 13 bases lying between them. Germline V CDR1 and CDR2: KGHSH, LQKENI. CDR3 sequence reads: CASSPPHQGREKLFF. The CDR3 DNA sequence: TGTGCCAGCTCACCACCGCACCAGGGAAGGGAAAAACTGTTTTTT.

The chain is built from TRBV5-1 and TRBJ1-4, with unresolved D. With 0 bases removed from V and 7 bases from J, the gap between germline ends came to 10 bases. CDR1 is SGHRS, CDR2 YFSETQ, per germline. This CDR3 contains 14 residues. The CDR3 reads CASSLDFVGEKLFF. The DNA for the CDR3 is TGCGCCAGCAGCTTGGATTTTGTGGGTGAAAAACTGTTTTTT.

This rearrangement joins TRBV15 to TRBJ1-2; 10 nucleotides match TRBD1. Losses at the gene ends were 3 bases for V and 0 bases for J; bases not matched to a gene: 4. This CDR3 has 16 residues. Per the germline V gene, CDR1 is LNHNV and CDR2 is YYDKDF (reference sequence). The CDR3 is CATSRDRGTPNYGYTF. DNA for the CDR3: TGTGCCACCAGCAGGGACAGGGGGACGCCTAACTATGGCTACACCTTC.

The rearrangement links TRBV25-1 to TRBJ2-5; 9 bases match TRBD1. The CDR3 extends over 17 amino acids. CDR1 MGHDK and CDR2 SYGVNS come from the germline V gene. J was trimmed by 3 bases and V by 2 bases; bases with no gene match: 10. CDR3 in DNA: TGTGCCAGCAGTGAACTCCCCCGGAGACAGGGGGAAGAGACCCAGTACTTC. Residues: CASSELPRRQGEETQYF.

This chain joins TRBV6-5 and TRBJ1-1; D is uncertain. Germline loops: CDR1 MNHEY, CDR2 SVGAGI. CDR3 length: 15 amino acids. The ends were cut back, 5 bases at V and 0 bases at J, with 13 bases in the middle. CDR3 protein: CASSMNRLMNTEAFF. DNA for the CDR3: TGTGCCAGCAGTATGAACAGACTCATGAACACTGAAGCTTTCTTT.